These T cell receptor beta chains were read from a single sample in a study of blood T cell repertoires in COVID-19. The method was immunoSEQ multiplex PCR; TCRdb's version includes in-frame clones alone and lacks a portion of them. The sample records about 120,000 clones, nearly 90% being singletons. Sample: peripheral blood. All receptors come from a woman in her seventies who had recovered from COVID-19. Both conserved end residues are part of each CDR3. The D gene is left open where the match is weak. Only part of the rows carry a size: once, few, many, or a class if the clone is expanded.

v_gene	d_gene	abundance	j_gene	CDR3nt	CDR3aa
TRBV6-2/TRBV6-3	TRBD1	.	TRBJ2-7	TGTGCCAGCAGTTCCGTCCAGGGGGAGTCCTACGAGCAGTACTTC	CASSSVQGESYEQYF
TRBV7-2	.	.	TRBJ2-3	TGTGCCAGCAGCTACGGTGGGCCCCCGGATACGCAGTATTTT	CASSYGGPPDTQYF
TRBV7-2	.	once	TRBJ1-4	TGTGCCAGCAGCTTACTGAGGGATGAAAAACTGTTTTTT	CASSLLRDEKLFF
TRBV4-2	TRBD2	.	TRBJ2-7	TGTGCCAGCAGCCTCTCAGGGACTAGCGCCGACGAGCAGTACTTC	CASSLSGTSADEQYF
TRBV5-8	.	few	TRBJ1-3	TGTGCCAGCAGCCTTAATCTATACACCATATATTTT	CASSLNLYTIYF
TRBV19	TRBD1	once	TRBJ1-2	TGTGCCAGTAGTATCGGGACAGACTATGGCTACACCTTC	CASSIGTDYGYTF
TRBV4-3	.	.	TRBJ1-4	TGCGCCAGCAGCCGCCTGACTGCTCCTAATGAAAAACTGTTTTTT	CASSRLTAPNEKLFF
TRBV7-2	TRBD2	.	TRBJ2-3	TGTGCCAGCAGCTTGAGCGGGGGGGAAACAGATACGCAGTATTTT	CASSLSGGETDTQYF
TRBV20-1	TRBD1	.	TRBJ2-3	TGCAGTGCTGGTGGGACAGAGACAGATACGCAGTATTTT	CSAGGTETDTQYF
TRBV7-2	.	.	TRBJ2-2	TGTGCCAGCAGCTCCTTCGCGGGATTGAACACCGGGGAGCTGTTTTTT	CASSSFAGLNTGELFF
TRBV18	TRBD1	.	TRBJ1-1	TGTGCCAGCTCACCAGGGGGCGGGACAGCATATGAAGCTTTCTTT	CASSPGGGTAYEAFF
TRBV28	.	.	TRBJ1-4	TGTGCCAGCAGTTTCATGGACTTTAATGAAAAACTGTTTTTT	CASSFMDFNEKLFF
TRBV2	TRBD1	.	TRBJ1-4	TGTGCCAGCAGTGGGGACAGGACGGGTTCTGAAAAACTGTTTTTT	CASSGDRTGSEKLFF
TRBV5-4	.	.	TRBJ2-7	TGTGCCAGCAGCCCGCAGGGGAAAGGGCCTTACGAGCAGTACTTC	CASSPQGKGPYEQYF
TRBV29-1	.	.	TRBJ2-5	TGCAGCGTTGGGGGGGGGCTTATTCGGGAGACCCAGTACTTC	CSVGGGLIRETQYF
TRBV6-6	.	.	TRBJ2-5	TGTGCCAGCAGCCCCAGGGAGACCCAGTACTTC	CASSPRETQYF
TRBV19	.	.	TRBJ2-1	TGTGCCAGTAGACCCCGGGGGAGTATCTACAATGAGCAGTTCTTC	CASRPRGSIYNEQFF
TRBV7-2	.	.	TRBJ2-3	TGTGCCAGCACCCTATCGGGAGATACGCAGTATTTT	CASTLSGDTQYF
TRBV20-1	TRBD2	.	TRBJ2-7	TGCAGTGCTAGTCGGGGACTAGCGGGGGGACCTCCCTACGAGCAGTACTTC	CSASRGLAGGPPYEQYF
TRBV7-6	TRBD1	once	TRBJ2-2	TGTGCCAGCACGTCAATGGGACAGGGGGCCGGGGAGCTGTTTTTT	CASTSMGQGAGELFF
TRBV10-3	TRBD1	.	TRBJ2-6	TGTGCCATCAGTGCGGGACAGGCTAGCTCTGGGGCCAACGTCCTGACTTTC	CAISAGQASSGANVLTF
TRBV7-2	TRBD2	.	TRBJ2-3	TGTGCCAGCAGCCCGGGACTAGCGGTCGATAAGGGGTATTTT	CASSPGLAVDKGYF
TRBV30	TRBD1	.	TRBJ2-5	TGTGCCTGGAGTGGACAGGGGGCGCGTGGGGAGACCCAGTACTTC	CAWSGQGARGETQYF
TRBV7-2	.	once	TRBJ1-1	TGTGCCAGCAGCTCTAGGCGGGGGATAACTGAAGCTTTCTTT	CASSSRRGITEAFF